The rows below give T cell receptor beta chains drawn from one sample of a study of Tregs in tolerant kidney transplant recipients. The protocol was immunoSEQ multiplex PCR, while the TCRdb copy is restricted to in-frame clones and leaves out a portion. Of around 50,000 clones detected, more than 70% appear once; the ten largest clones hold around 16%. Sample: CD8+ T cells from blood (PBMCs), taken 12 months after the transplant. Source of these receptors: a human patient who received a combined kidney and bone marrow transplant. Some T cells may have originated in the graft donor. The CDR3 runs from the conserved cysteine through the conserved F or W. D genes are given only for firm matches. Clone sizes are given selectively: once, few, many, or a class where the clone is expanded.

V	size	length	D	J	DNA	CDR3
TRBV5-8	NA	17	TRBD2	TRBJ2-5	TGTGCCAGCAGTCGTGATGGGCGGGGGGGTTTCCAAGAGACCCAGTACTTC	CASSRDGRGGFQETQYF
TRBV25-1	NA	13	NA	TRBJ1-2	TGTGCCAGCAGTGGAGACATAGACTATGGCTACACCTTC	CASSGDIDYGYTF
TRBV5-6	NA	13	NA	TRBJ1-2	TGTGCCAGCAGCTTGGGGACACTCTATGGCTACACCTTC	CASSLGTLYGYTF
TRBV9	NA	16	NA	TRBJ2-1	TGTGCCAGCAGCGTAGCGGACAGCTACTCGAACAATGAGCAGTTCTTC	CASSVADSYSNNEQFF
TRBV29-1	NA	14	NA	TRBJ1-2	TGCAGCGTTGAATTCTCCGACAGGAACTATGGCTACACCTTC	CSVEFSDRNYGYTF
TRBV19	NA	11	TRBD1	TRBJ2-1	TGTGCCAGTAGTATGGGGACAGTTGAGTTCTTC	CASSMGTVEFF
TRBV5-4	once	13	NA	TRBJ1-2	TGTGGCAGCAGCTTGACAGGCCAGGCAGGCTACACCTTC	CGSSLTGQAGYTF
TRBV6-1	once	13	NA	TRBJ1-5	TGTGCCAGCACTAAGGGGGAATATCAGCCCCAGCATTTT	CASTKGEYQPQHF
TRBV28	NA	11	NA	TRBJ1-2	TGTGCCAGCAGTCAGGGGTCCGGCTACACCTTC	CASSQGSGYTF
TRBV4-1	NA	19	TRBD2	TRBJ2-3	TGCGCCAGCAGCCAATTTGAGAGCGGGGGGCTACAAAGCACAGATACGCAGTATTTT	CASSQFESGGLQSTDTQYF
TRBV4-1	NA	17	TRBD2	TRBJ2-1	TGCGCCAGCAGCCACTACCCTCTAGCGGGGGCCCACAATGAGCAGTTCTTC	CASSHYPLAGAHNEQFF
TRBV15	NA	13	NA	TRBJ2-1	TGTGCCACCAGCAGAGGGGGGGACAATGAGCAGTTCTTC	CATSRGGDNEQFF
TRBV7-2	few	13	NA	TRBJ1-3	TGTGCCAGCAGCTTAGGCGTAGGAAACACCATATATTTT	CASSLGVGNTIYF
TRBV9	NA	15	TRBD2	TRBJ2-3	TGTGCCAGCAGCGTACCAGCGGGGGGTCGGCATACGCAGTATTTT	CASSVPAGGRHTQYF
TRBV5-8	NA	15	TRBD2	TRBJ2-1	TGTGCCAGCAGCTTGGAGGAGGGAGGGCCGAGTGAGCAGTTCTTC	CASSLEEGGPSEQFF
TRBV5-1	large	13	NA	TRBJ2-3	TGCGCCAGCAGACCGGTTCCTGCGGATACGCAGTATTTT	CASRPVPADTQYF
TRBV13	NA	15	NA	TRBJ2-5	TGTGCCAGCAGCCCGGGGTCTAGCCCGCAAGAGACCCAGTACTTC	CASSPGSSPQETQYF
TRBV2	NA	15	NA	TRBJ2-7	TGTGCCAGCAGTGACCCACTAGCCCGGGGTTACGAGCAGTACTTC	CASSDPLARGYEQYF
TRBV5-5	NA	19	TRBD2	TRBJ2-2	TGTGCCAGCAGCTTGGCCGGCCTAGCGGGAGAGGTGAGGGCCGGGGAGCTGTTTTTT	CASSLAGLAGEVRAGELFF
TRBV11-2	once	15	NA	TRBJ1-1	TGTGCCAGCAGCTTCCTCGGAGGAAAGAACACTGAAGCTTTCTTT	CASSFLGGKNTEAFF
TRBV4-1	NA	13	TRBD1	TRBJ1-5	TGCGCCAGCAGCCAACAGGGGGTTCAGCCCCAGCATTTT	CASSQQGVQPQHF
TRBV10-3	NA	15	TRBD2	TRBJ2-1	TGTGCCACCGAAGAGCGGGGGCCTAGAGGCAATGAGCAGTTCTTC	CATEERGPRGNEQFF
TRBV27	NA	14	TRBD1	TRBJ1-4	TGTGCCAGCAGTCTGACAGGGATGATGGAAAAACTGTTTTTT	CASSLTGMMEKLFF
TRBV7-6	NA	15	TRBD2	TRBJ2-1	TGTGCCAGCAGCTTATACGGGGGGTCCTACAATGAGCAGTTCTTC	CASSLYGGSYNEQFF
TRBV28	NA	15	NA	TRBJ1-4	TGTGCCAGCAGTTTCCTCCCCGAGGGAGATGAAAAACTGTTTTTT	CASSFLPEGDEKLFF
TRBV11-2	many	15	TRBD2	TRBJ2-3	TGTGCCAGCAGCCGACTAGCGGCGGGGACAGATACGCAGTATTTT	CASSRLAAGTDTQYF
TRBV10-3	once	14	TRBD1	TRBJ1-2	TGTGCCATCAGCCCGGGACAGGGGAGTCTTGGCTACACCTTC	CAISPGQGSLGYTF
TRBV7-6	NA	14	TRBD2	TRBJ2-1	TGTGCCAGCAGCTTAGCGGGAGGGCTAGGTGAGCAGTTCTTC	CASSLAGGLGEQFF
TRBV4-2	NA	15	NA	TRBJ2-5	TGTGCCAGCAGCCAAGACTGGAGCCGCGGAGAGACCCAGTACTTC	CASSQDWSRGETQYF
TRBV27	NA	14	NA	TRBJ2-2	TGTGCCAGCAGTTTATACAGGGACGCCGGGGAGCTGTTTTTT	CASSLYRDAGELFF
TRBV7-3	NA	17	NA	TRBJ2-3	TGTGCCAGCAGCCCCAACCCAAGGGGCGGGGTGACAGATACGCAGTATTTT	CASSPNPRGGVTDTQYF
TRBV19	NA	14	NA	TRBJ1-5	TGTGCCAGTAGTATCGCCAGGCACAATCAGCCCCAGCATTTT	CASSIARHNQPQHF
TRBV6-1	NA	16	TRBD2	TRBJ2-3	TGTGCCAGCAGTCAAGAACCGGGACTAGCGGGAGATACGCAGTATTTT	CASSQEPGLAGDTQYF
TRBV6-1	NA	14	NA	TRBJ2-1	TGTGCCAGCAGATGGACTGTCGTCGACAATGAGCAGTTCTTC	CASRWTVVDNEQFF
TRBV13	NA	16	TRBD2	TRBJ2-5	TGTGCCAGCAGCCCTGCCTTGGGCGGGAGTAGGGAGACCCAGTACTTC	CASSPALGGSRETQYF
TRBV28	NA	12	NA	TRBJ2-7	TGTGCCAGCAGTTTATATACTTACGAGCAGTACTTC	CASSLYTYEQYF
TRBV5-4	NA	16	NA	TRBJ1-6	TGTGCCAGCAGCTTGGTGGGTGGCAGGGCCATTTCACCCCTCCACTTT	CASSLVGGRAISPLHF
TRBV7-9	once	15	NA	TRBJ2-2	TGTGCCAGCAGCGCTAGTTATGCGAACACCGGGGAGCTGTTTTTT	CASSASYANTGELFF
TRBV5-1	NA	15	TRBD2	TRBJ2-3	TGCGCCAGCAGCTTGGGCGGGGGTAGCACAGATACGCAGTATTTT	CASSLGGGSTDTQYF
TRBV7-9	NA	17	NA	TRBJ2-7	TGTGCCAGCAGCTTAGGTCCTGGCAGGGGAGTGTCGTACGAGCAGTACTTC	CASSLGPGRGVSYEQYF
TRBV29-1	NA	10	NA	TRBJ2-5	TGCAGCGTTGCGAGAGAGACCCAGTACTTC	CSVARETQYF
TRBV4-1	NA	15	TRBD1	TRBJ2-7	TGCGCCAGCAGCCTCGCCTTCCAGGGGGATTACGAGCAGTACTTC	CASSLAFQGDYEQYF
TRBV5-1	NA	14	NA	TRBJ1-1	TGCGCCAGCAGCCCCCAGGGGAGTGACACTGAAGCTTTCTTT	CASSPQGSDTEAFF
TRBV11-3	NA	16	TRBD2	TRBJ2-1	TGTGCCAGCAGCTTAGATCAGTCTAGCGGGAGGGTTGAGCAGTTCTTC	CASSLDQSSGRVEQFF
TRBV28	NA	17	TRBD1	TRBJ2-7	TGTGCCAGCAGTCTGGGATTAGGGACAGATTATCCCTACGAGCAGTACTTC	CASSLGLGTDYPYEQYF
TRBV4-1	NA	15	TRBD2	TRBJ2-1	TGCGCCAGCAGCCACCGGGAGGGGGTCTACAATGAGCAGTTCTTC	CASSHREGVYNEQFF
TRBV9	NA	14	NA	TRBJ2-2	TGTGCCAGCACCGGGGGGCTGAACACCGGGGAGCTGTTTTTT	CASTGGLNTGELFF
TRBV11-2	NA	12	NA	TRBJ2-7	TGTGCCAGCAGCCACCCCTCCTACGAGCAGTACTTC	CASSHPSYEQYF
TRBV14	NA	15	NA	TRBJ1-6	TGTGCCAGCAGCCAAGAGGGGCCTTATAATTCCCCCCTCCACTTT	CASSQEGPYNSPLHF
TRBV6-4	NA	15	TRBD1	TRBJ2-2	TGTGCCAGCAGTCCGGGACAGGGGGACACCGGGGAGCTGTTTTTT	CASSPGQGDTGELFF
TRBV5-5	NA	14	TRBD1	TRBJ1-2	TGTGCCAGCACCGGACAGGGTTGGAACTATGGCTACACCTTC	CASTGQGWNYGYTF
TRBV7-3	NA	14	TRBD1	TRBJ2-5	TGTGCCAGCAGCGTAACAGGGGGCTTAGAGACCCAGTACTTC	CASSVTGGLETQYF
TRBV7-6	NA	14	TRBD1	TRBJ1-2	TGTGCCAGCAGCCATGGACAGGGAAACTATGGCTACACCTTC	CASSHGQGNYGYTF
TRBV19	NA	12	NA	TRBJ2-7	TGTGCCAGTAGCCCCGGGGCCTACGAGCAGTACTTC	CASSPGAYEQYF